This passage covers 29 T cell receptor beta chains from one sample sequenced in a study of blood T cell repertoires in COVID-19. Profiled with immunoSEQ multiplex PCR; TCRdb holds only in-frame clones, not every one. The table shows about 330,000 clones, with 85% to 90% occurring only once. The sequenced sample consisted of PBMCs or T cells enriched from blood (not recorded which). The receptor set was obtained from a woman aged 18-29 years who had recovered from COVID-19.

V gene TRBV7-8 combines with J gene TRBJ2-7; D is perhaps TRBD2 (6 bases). V was cut by 1 base and J by 3 bases, with 13 bases left in between. CDR3 length: 15 residues. The germline CDR1 and CDR2 sequences are SGHVS and FQNEAQ. The CDR3 reads CASSLGGDRFYEQYF. Here the CDR3 DNA reads TGTGCCAGCAGCTTAGGGGGGGACCGATTCTACGAGCAGTACTTC.

The chain uses TRBV9 and TRBJ1-3; D unresolved. This CDR3 contains 14 residues. The V gene lost 5 bases and the J gene lost 8 bases, with 17 bases spanning the gap. Germline-derived CDR1 and CDR2 are SGDLS and YYNGEE. The CDR3 loop reads CASSFGRAWDTIYF. CDR3 sequence (DNA): TGTGCCAGCAGTTTCGGGAGGGCATGGGACACCATATATTTT.

The chain links TRBV10-1 to TRBJ1-1; perhaps TRBD1 as D (5 bases). V lost 2 bases and J 1 base, leaving 11 bases between the germline ends. This CDR3 has 15 amino acids. Germline-derived CDR1 and CDR2 are WNHNN and SYGVQD (reference sequence). CDR3 protein: CASSEIAGKNTEAFF. The CDR3 nucleotides read TGCGCCAGCAGTGAGATCGCAGGGAAGAACACTGAAGCTTTCTTT.

This clone was seen only once. The gene calls are TRBV5-6 and TRBJ2-1; 8 nucleotides agree with TRBD1. Trimming removed 5 bases from V and 0 bases from J; junction bases left unmatched: 7. The CDR3 consists of 16 residues. Germline values: CDR1 SGHDT, CDR2 YYEEEE. CDR3 amino acids: CASRPRDRSSYNEQFF. CDR3 sequence (DNA): TGTGCCAGCAGACCCCGGGACAGGAGCTCCTACAATGAGCAGTTCTTC.

V gene TRBV27 combines with J gene TRBJ1-5; 9 nucleotides align to TRBD1. CDR1 MNHEY and CDR2 SMNVEV come from the germline V gene (reference sequence). CDR3 length equals 15 residues. The J segment lost 1 base and the V segment lost 6 bases, leaving 4 bases of the junction unmatched. The CDR3 spells CASRQTGGSNQPQHF. CDR3 nucleotide sequence: TGTGCCAGCAGACAGACAGGGGGGAGCAATCAGCCCCAGCATTTT.

The chain uses TRBV10-1 and TRBJ2-7, with D possibly matching TRBD2 (6 bases). The V end was cut by 0 bases, the J end by 7 bases, with 16 bases between. This CDR3 comprises 15 residues. From germline, CDR1 is WNHNN and CDR2 SYGVQD (reference sequence). Here the CDR3 DNA reads TGCGCCAGCAGTGAGTCGGGGACTGCCTCGGGGGAGCAGTACTTC. This sequence encodes CASSESGTASGEQYF.

This sequence joins TRBV12-5 and TRBJ2-1, with 8 bases identical to TRBD1. The CDR3 runs to 13 residues. J was trimmed by 8 bases and V by 7 bases; bases with no gene match: 7. In germline, CDR1 is LGHNT, CDR2 FRNRAP. The CDR3 sequence: CASVVDRGHEQFF. The DNA of the CDR3 is TGTGCTAGTGTAGTTGACAGGGGTCATGAGCAGTTCTTC.

This clone has a single count. The rearrangement joins TRBV18 to TRBJ1-4; 7 bases map to TRBD1. With V trimmed by 1 base and J by 8 bases, 4 bases remained unmatched. The CDR3 runs to 14 residues. CDR1 is KGHSH and CDR2 is LQKENI in the germline V gene. The CDR3 loop reads CASSPLSGGEKLFF. The CDR3 DNA follows: TGTGCCAGCTCACCACTGTCAGGGGGGGAAAAACTGTTTTTT.

The chain employs TRBV7-9 and TRBJ1-2, with TRBD1 matching 8 bases. Germline CDR1 reads SEHNR; CDR2 reads FQNEAQ (reference sequence). Germline trimming cut 8 bases from V and 4 bases from J; bases unmatched to any gene: 9. The CDR3 is 14 amino acids. DNA of the CDR3: TGTGCCAGCGGCAACTTGGACAGGGTCTATGGCTACACCTTC. As protein: CASGNLDRVYGYTF.

This sequence joins TRBV30 and TRBJ1-1, with D tentatively TRBD1 (6 bases). CDR1 is GTSNPN and CDR2 is SVGIG in the germline V gene (reference sequence). The length of the CDR3 is 13 residues. The V gene lost 5 bases and the J gene lost 0 bases, with 10 bases spanning the gap. The CDR3 loop reads CAWRGQLNTEAFF. CDR3 nucleotides: TGTGCCTGGCGGGGACAACTGAACACTGAAGCTTTCTTT.

In nucleotides, the CDR3 is TGTGCCGGACAGCCCTTAGGTACCGGGGAGCTGTTTTTT. Translation: CAGQPLGTGELFF. The V call is TRBV5-6, the J call TRBJ2-2, with TRBD1 as a possible D gene (6 bases). This CDR3 is 13 amino acids long. Germline CDR1 SGHDT, CDR2 YYEEEE. Trimming shortened V by 10 bases and J by 5 bases, and 15 bases separated the two germline ends.

The chain uses TRBV20-1 and TRBJ1-1, with 8 bases matching TRBD1. Trimming removed 6 bases from V and 10 bases from J; junction bases left unmatched: 13. This CDR3 is built from 13 residues. Germline V gene data show CDR1 as DFQATT and CDR2 as SNEGSKA (reference sequence). CDR3 residues: CSASPTGGLGAFF. The CDR3 nucleotides are TGCAGTGCCAGTCCAACAGGGGGATTAGGAGCTTTCTTT.

V is TRBV29-1 and J is TRBJ1-1; D possibly corresponds to TRBD1 (5 bases). CDR1 is SQVTM and CDR2 is ANQGSEA in the germline V gene. V was shortened by 2 bases and J by 7 bases, with 8 bases between the two germline ends. This CDR3 is 11 amino acids long. The CDR3 DNA follows: TGCAGCGTTGAAACCCAGGGTGAAGCTTTCTTT. As protein: CSVETQGEAFF.

The rearrangement joins TRBV2 to TRBJ1-1; no firm D call. The CDR3 is 11 residues long. Looked up from germline, CDR1 is SNHLY and CDR2 is FYNNEI. The germline V and J ends were trimmed by 5 bases and 10 bases, with 11 bases remaining between them. The CDR3 loop reads CASSIEERAFF. In nucleotides, the CDR3 is TGTGCCAGCAGTATTGAGGAGCGAGCTTTCTTT.

This chain connects TRBV19 to TRBJ1-3; no reliable D call. The CDR3 extends over 16 amino acids. In germline, CDR1 is LNHDA, CDR2 SQIVND (reference sequence). V was pared by 7 bases and J by 4 bases, with 20 bases between. As DNA, the CDR3 is TGTGCCAGTACCATCAACCCGTTCGCGCCCGGAAACACCATATATTTT. Amino acids: CASTINPFAPGNTIYF. Supplemented by reference TRBV19 and TRBJ1-3, the full variable domain reads DGGITQSPKYLFRKEGQNVTLSCEQNLNHDAMYWYRQDPGQGLRLIYYSQIVNDFQKGDIAEGYSVSREKKESFPLTVTSAQKNPTAFYLCASTINPFAPGNTIYFGEGSWLTVV.

The J gene is TRBJ1-2, the V gene TRBV28; tentative D call: TRBD1 (6 bases). The CDR3 extends over 12 amino acids. The V and J ends lost 5 bases and 6 bases respectively, with 10 bases between them. Germline CDR1 reads MDHEN; CDR2 reads SYDVKM. The DNA of the CDR3 is TGTGCCAGCAGTACCTACAGGGATGGCTACACCTTC. Its protein product is CASSTYRDGYTF.

The chain couples TRBV7-9 to TRBJ1-5; TRBD1 matches 7 bases. The junction had 5 bases not matched to a gene; V was cut back by 5 bases and J by 4 bases. Germline CDR1 SEHNR, CDR2 FQNEAQ (reference sequence). The CDR3 runs 14 residues. This CDR3 reads CASSPGQPNQPQHF. The CDR3 coding sequence is TGTGCCAGCAGCCCGGGACAGCCAAATCAGCCCCAGCATTTT.

This clone was counted a single time. This chain links TRBV14 with TRBJ1-2; TRBD1 matches at 8 bases. CDR1 is SGHDN, CDR2 FVKESK, per germline. With V trimmed by 0 bases and J by 13 bases, 7 bases remained unmatched. The CDR3 covers 13 residues. For the CDR3, the DNA is TGTGCCAGCAGCCAAGATTCGGGACAGGTCGTCACCTTC. This codes for CASSQDSGQVVTF.

The rearrangement joins TRBV30 to TRBJ1-4; D is possibly TRBD1 (6 bases). The CDR3 totals 13 residues. Germline values: CDR1 GTSNPN, CDR2 SVGIG (reference sequence). Deletions cut 4 bases from V and 8 bases from J, with 14 bases between. CDR3 residues: CAWTRGAEEKLFF. Written as DNA, the CDR3 is TGTGCCTGGACCCGGGGGGCAGAGGAAAAACTGTTTTTT.

CDR3 sequence: CATQAPDRASYEQYF. In DNA, the CDR3 is TGTGCCACTCAGGCCCCAGACAGGGCGTCCTACGAGCAGTACTTC. The chain employs TRBV6-5 and TRBJ2-7; the match to TRBD1 covers 7 bases. The CDR3 spans 15 residues. The V segment lost 10 bases and the J segment 1 base; nucleotides outside the gene matches: 13. Germline V gene data show CDR1 as MNHEY and CDR2 as SVGAGI.

A single count supports this clone. This chain links TRBV3-1 (or the pseudogene TRBV3-2) with TRBJ1-2; TRBD1 aligns across 7 bases. Germline V gene lookup returns CDR1 LGHDT and CDR2 YNNKEL (reference sequence). The CDR3 runs to 13 residues. Trimming at V came to 1 base and at J to 9 bases, leaving 5 bases not matched to a gene. Here the CDR3 reads CASSQAGGGSYTF. DNA for the CDR3: TGTGCCAGCAGCCAAGCAGGGGGTGGGAGCTACACCTTC.

The chain is built from TRBV27 and TRBJ1-1; perhaps TRBD1 as D (5 bases). The V end lost 5 bases, the J end lost 1 base, and 5 bases lay between the germline ends. The germline V gene has CDR1 MNHEY and CDR2 SMNVEV (reference sequence). CDR3 size: 12 residues. CDR3 protein: CASSTGNTEAFF. CDR3 nucleotides: TGTGCCAGCAGTACAGGGAACACTGAAGCTTTCTTT.

The CDR3 region is CASSLEEVTDTQYF. CDR3 sequence (DNA): TGTGCCAGCAGCTTAGAGGAGGTCACAGATACGCAGTATTTT. The chain has TRBV7-9 and TRBJ2-3; weak D call: TRBD2 (5 bases). V was shortened by 1 base and J by 2 bases, with 7 bases between the two germline ends. The CDR3 length is 14 residues. Germline CDR1 and CDR2: SEHNR and FQNEAQ (reference sequence). Looking up the rest from reference TRBV7-9 and TRBJ2-3 gives the full variable domain: DTGVSQNPRHKITKRGQNVTFRCDPISEHNRLYWYRQTLGQGPEFLTYFQNEAQLEKSRLLSDRFSAERPKGSFSTLEIQRTEQGDSAMYLCASSLEEVTDTQYFGPGTRLTVL.

This clone has just a few counts. V is TRBV5-6 and J is TRBJ1-1, with 12 bases fitting TRBD1. V lost 7 bases to trimming and J lost 2 bases; unmatched junction nucleotides: 9. Germline CDR1 and CDR2: SGHDT and YYEEEE. The CDR3 consists of 16 residues. This chain's CDR3 is CASVPRDRGRNTEAFF. In nucleotides, the CDR3 is TGTGCCAGCGTTCCTAGGGACAGGGGGCGTAACACTGAAGCTTTCTTT.

The V call is TRBV5-6, the J call TRBJ1-1; 8 bases agree with TRBD1. Germline CDR1 and CDR2: SGHDT and YYEEEE. V lost 3 bases to trimming and J lost 2 bases; unmatched junction nucleotides: 9. CDR3 length: 16 residues. In DNA form, the CDR3 reads TGTGCCAGCAGCTCACGCCCCGACAGGGGAAACACTGAAGCTTTCTTT. Amino acids: CASSSRPDRGNTEAFF.

The chain is built from TRBV7-8 and TRBJ1-5; 7 nucleotides agree with TRBD1. CDR1 SGHVS and CDR2 FQNEAQ come from the germline V gene. The CDR3 loop spans 15 amino acids. V lost 1 base to trimming and J lost 5 bases; unmatched junction nucleotides: 5. CDR3 DNA: TGTGCCAGCAGCTTAGAGGGGACAGCCTATCAGCCCCAGCATTTT. It encodes CASSLEGTAYQPQHF.

The DNA of the CDR3 is TGTGCCAGCAGCCATGTTCAAGGACAGGGGGCTTTCTTT. Its protein is CASSHVQGQGAFF. This chain uses TRBV3-1 (or the pseudogene TRBV3-2) with TRBJ1-1; 9 positions agree with TRBD1. The CDR3 loop spans 13 amino acids. Germline CDR1 is LGHDT and CDR2 is YNNKEL (reference sequence). V lost 3 bases and J lost 11; bases outside the gene matches: 7.

The genes are TRBV7-9 and TRBJ2-4; TRBD1 agrees at 11 bases. V trimming: 4 bases; J trimming: 1 base; junction bases outside the gene matches: 12. Germline V gives CDR1 SEHNR, CDR2 FQNEAQ (reference sequence). This CDR3 has 19 amino acids. The CDR3 DNA is TGTGCCAGCAGCTCAGGTCCGGGACAGGGGGGTTTTGCCAAAAACATTCAGTACTTC. This encodes CASSSGPGQGGFAKNIQYF.

Here the CDR3 reads CASSPSTGLIGLRDTGELFF. In nucleotides, the CDR3 is TGTGCCAGCAGCCCTTCGACAGGGTTAATCGGTCTGCGGGACACCGGGGAGCTGTTTTTT. The gene calls are TRBV7-6 and TRBJ2-2, with 7 bases aligning to TRBD1. The germline V gene encodes CDR1 SGHVS and CDR2 FNYEAQ. Trimming at V came to 5 bases and at J to 3 bases, leaving 21 bases not matched to a gene. The CDR3 spans 20 residues.